This entry lists 30 T cell receptor beta chains sequenced from one sample in a study of T-cell memory formation after mild COVID-19. One entry per CDR3 protein results from TCRdb running MiXCR on the 5' RACE reads. The table has about 600,000 distinct CDR3 sequences, less than 25% seen once; the top ten hold 7% to 9%. Sequencing input: PBMCs or a T cell subset sorted from them (not recorded which). The receptors here all came from an adult woman who had mild COVID-19 (a few samples of this study predate the infection). Cell type and time point are not known.

For this clonotype: Compared with germline, one end of the junction differs, possibly owing to a read error. The chain combines TRBV7-9 with TRBJ2-1; TRBD2 matches at 14 bases. Germline V gene lookup returns CDR1 SEHNR and CDR2 FQNEAQ (reference sequence). The CDR3 runs 20 residues. In nucleotides, the CDR3 is TGTGCCAGCAGCTTAGCTAGCGGACTAGCGGGAGGCTCACCCTACAATGAGCGGTTCTTC. Amino acids: CASSLASGLAGGSPYNERFF. Together with reference TRBV7-9 and TRBJ2-1, the CDR3 gives the full variable domain: DTGVSQNPRHKITKRGQNVTFRCDPISEHNRLYWYRQTLGQGPEFLTYFQNEAQLEKSRLLSDRFSAERPKGSFSTLEIQRTEQGDSAMYLCASSLASGLAGGSPYNERFFGPGTRLTVL.

This sequence joins TRBV20-1 and TRBJ2-3; D is possibly TRBD1 or TRBD2 (5 bases each). Between the trimmed V and J ends, which lost 3 bases and 0 bases, there was a span of 13 bases. Germline-derived CDR1 and CDR2 are DFQATT and SNEGSKA (reference sequence). The CDR3 contains 15 residues. The CDR3 DNA is TGCAGTGCTAGGAGAGGGGCTTCCAGCACAGATACGCAGTATTTT. Its protein product is CSARRGASSTDTQYF.

The chain employs TRBV24-1 and TRBJ2-1; tentatively, D is TRBD1 or TRBD2 (5 bases each). The V gene lost 2 bases and the J gene lost 7 bases, with 11 bases spanning the gap. The germline V gene encodes CDR1 KGHDR and CDR2 SFDVKD. CDR3 length equals 14 residues. The CDR3 reads CATSDSRGGNEQFF. Here the CDR3 DNA reads TGTGCCACCAGTGATTCTCGGGGCGGGAATGAGCAGTTCTTC.

The chain employs TRBV24-1 and TRBJ2-1, with 7 bases fitting TRBD2. This CDR3 comprises 13 residues. The V segment lost 9 bases and the J segment 7 bases; nucleotides outside the gene matches: 8. The germline gives CDR1 KGHDR, CDR2 SFDVKD. The CDR3: CATRGTISNEQFF. The DNA of the CDR3 is TGTGCCACCCGGGGGACTATCTCAAATGAGCAGTTCTTC.

The rearrangement links TRBV15 to TRBJ1-3; no reliable D call. CDR3 size: 12 residues. V lost 7 bases, J lost 3 bases, and 7 bases lay in between. Germline loops: CDR1 LNHNV, CDR2 YYDKDF (reference sequence). This CDR3 is CATTPGGNTIYF. The CDR3 DNA reads as TGTGCCACCACCCCAGGTGGAAACACCATATATTTT.

This clonotype has only a few counts. The chain links TRBV7-2 to TRBJ1-1; perhaps TRBD1 as D (6 bases). The V gene's germline CDR1 is SGHTA and CDR2 FQGNSA. The CDR3 totals 14 residues. Trimming pared 0 bases from V and 4 bases from J, leaving 9 bases between. The CDR3 reads CASSLAVTGTEAFF. For the CDR3, the DNA is TGTGCCAGCAGCTTAGCTGTGACAGGCACTGAAGCTTTCTTT.

A few counts support this clonotype. The genes are TRBV2 and TRBJ2-3; tentatively, D is TRBD1 or TRBD2 (8 bases each). Germline assignment: CDR1 SNHLY and CDR2 FYNNEI. This CDR3 is built from 16 residues. V was pared by 8 bases and J by 2 bases, with 20 bases between. CDR3: CASQGASGGYTDTQYF. The CDR3 DNA follows: TGTGCCAGCCAGGGGGCCAGCGGGGGATACACAGATACGCAGTATTTT. The entire variable domain, with the rest obtained from reference TRBV2 and TRBJ2-3, is as follows: EPEVTQTPSHQVTQMGQEVILRCVPISNHLYFYWYRQILGQKVEFLVSFYNNEISEKSEIFDDQFSVERPDGSNFTLKIRSTKLEDSAMYFCASQGASGGYTDTQYFGPGTRLTVL.

The gene calls are TRBV29-1 and TRBJ2-1; 8 bases map to TRBD2. The CDR3 spans 13 residues. The germline gives CDR1 SQVTM, CDR2 ANQGSEA. V trimming: 1 base; J trimming: 9 bases; junction bases outside the gene matches: 5. CDR3 region: CSVEGGLVSEQFF. The CDR3 bases are TGCAGCGTTGAAGGGGGACTAGTATCTGAGCAGTTCTTC.

CDR3 nucleotides: TGCAGTGCGCCAGACAGGGGTAGGGAAGCTTTCTTT. It translates to CSAPDRGREAFF. V is TRBV20-1 and J is TRBJ1-1, with 8 bases matching TRBD1. Trimming cost V 6 bases and J 8 bases; bases outside gene matches: 8. Germline loops: CDR1 DFQATT, CDR2 SNEGSKA (reference sequence). CDR3 length: 12 residues.

This clonotype was seen a few times. This rearrangement joins TRBV7-2 to TRBJ1-1, with unresolved D. The CDR3 is 13 amino acids. Germline V gene lookup returns CDR1 SGHTA and CDR2 FQGNSA. Trimming removed 5 bases from V and 5 bases from J, with 12 bases in between. The CDR3 DNA is TGTGCCAGCAGCCCCGTAGGGCGTACTGAAGCTTTCTTT. Translated: CASSPVGRTEAFF. The entire variable domain, with the rest obtained from reference TRBV7-2 and TRBJ1-1, is as follows: GAGVSQSPSNKVTEKGKDVELRCDPISGHTALYWYRQSLGQGLEFLIYFQGNSAPDKSGLPSDRFSAERTGGSVSTLTIQRTQQEDSAVYLCASSPVGRTEAFFGQGTRLTVV.

This clonotype occurred a few times. The chain joins TRBV7-2 to TRBJ2-4, with TRBD1 matching 9 bases. The CDR3 sequence is 13 residues long. The germline V gene encodes CDR1 SGHTA and CDR2 FQGNSA. After removal of 4 bases from V and 7 bases from J, the junction contained 2 bases not matched to a gene. The CDR3: CASSSDRGNIQYF. The CDR3 nucleotides are TGTGCCAGCAGCTCAGACAGGGGGAACATTCAGTACTTC.

This chain uses TRBV2 with TRBJ2-1, with D perhaps matching TRBD1 or TRBD2 (5 bases each). Germline CDR1 SNHLY, CDR2 FYNNEI. The V and J ends lost 8 bases and 7 bases respectively, with 21 bases between them. This CDR3 contains 15 residues. Here the CDR3 DNA reads TGTGCCAGCCTACGAGACTGGGGCTCGGGAAATGAGCAGTTCTTC. This translates into CASLRDWGSGNEQFF.

This clonotype was counted ten times or more. The rearrangement links TRBV3-1 to TRBJ1-3, with 9 bases lining up with TRBD1. From germline, CDR1 is LGHDT and CDR2 YNNKEL (reference sequence). CDR3 length: 16 residues. With V trimmed by 0 bases and J by 2 bases, 2 bases remained unmatched. For the CDR3, the DNA is TGTGCCAGCAGCCAAGAGGGACAGGGAGCTGGAAACACCATATATTTT. Translating gives CASSQEGQGAGNTIYF.

This clonotype has a handful of counts. The CDR3 here is CASSVQISYEQYF. The CDR3 nucleotides are TGTGCCAGTAGTGTTCAGATCTCCTACGAGCAGTACTTC. This chain uses TRBV19 with TRBJ2-7; D not resolved. V was trimmed by 5 bases and J by 0 bases, leaving 8 bases between them. CDR1 LNHDA and CDR2 SQIVND come from the germline V gene (reference sequence). This CDR3 is 13 amino acids long.

This clonotype was found many times. The gene calls are TRBV4-3 and TRBJ2-6; D gene unclear. The germline gives CDR1 LGHNA, CDR2 YSLEER. CDR3 length equals 16 residues. Trimming left V 3 bases short and J 1 base short, with 10 bases between. The CDR3 region is CASSHQMGSGANVLTF. CDR3 nucleotides: TGCGCCAGCAGCCATCAAATGGGTTCTGGGGCCAACGTCCTGACTTTC.

This sequence joins TRBV5-4 and TRBJ2-7; 10 nucleotides match TRBD1. Germline V gene lookup returns CDR1 SGHNT and CDR2 YYREEE (reference sequence). The CDR3 runs 15 residues. V was clipped by 4 bases and J by 4 bases; unmatched bases: 8. This chain's CDR3 is CASSTGQGELYEQYF. The CDR3 DNA reads as TGTGCCAGCAGCACAGGACAGGGGGAATTGTACGAGCAGTACTTC.

The chain uses TRBV7-2 and TRBJ1-4; 7 positions match TRBD1. V trimming: 3 bases; J trimming: 5 bases; junction bases outside the gene matches: 3. The CDR3 contains 14 residues. CDR1 SGHTA and CDR2 FQGNSA come from the germline V gene. The CDR3 reads CASSFAGGNEKLFF. CDR3 DNA: TGTGCCAGCAGCTTCGCAGGGGGGAATGAAAAACTGTTTTTT.

The table lists this clonotype with many counts. The chain has TRBV5-1 and TRBJ2-1, with 15 bases matching TRBD2. The germline V gene has CDR1 SGHRS and CDR2 YFSETQ. The CDR3 has 16 amino acids. Unmatched junction bases numbered 1, after V lost 0 bases and J lost 6 bases. CDR3 sequence (DNA): TGCGCCAGCAGCTTGGGGACTAGCGGGGGGGCCAATGAGCAGTTCTTC. It codes for CASSLGTSGGANEQFF.

This clonotype was detected a few times. This sequence joins TRBV5-1 and TRBJ2-2, with 8 bases identical to TRBD2. Germline CDR1 SGHRS, CDR2 YFSETQ. With 4 bases clipped from V and 6 bases from J, the junction kept 8 bases outside the gene matches. This CDR3 region has 15 residues. CDR3 nucleotide sequence: TGCGCCAGCAGCCCCGGGACTAGTGGGGCCGGGGAGCTGTTTTTT. Translating it yields CASSPGTSGAGELFF. Full variable domain (remainder filled in from reference TRBV5-1 and TRBJ2-2): KAGVTQTPRYLIKTRGQQVTLSCSPISGHRSVSWYQQTPGQGLQFLFEYFSETQRNKGNFPGRFSGRQFSNSRSEMNVSTLELGDSALYLCASSPGTSGAGELFFGEGSRLTVL.

This clonotype was seen only a few times. The V and J genes are TRBV6-6 and TRBJ2-1, with 10 bases that match TRBD1. Germline V lookup: CDR1 MNHNY, CDR2 SVGAGI (reference sequence). The J segment lost 9 bases and the V segment lost 0 bases, leaving 5 bases of the junction unmatched. This CDR3 contains 15 residues. The CDR3 nucleotides are TGTGCCAGCAGTTACTCGAGACAGGGGGCAGGTGAGCAGTTCTTC. This encodes CASSYSRQGAGEQFF.

This clonotype was counted only a few times. The rearrangement uses TRBV20-1 and TRBJ2-1; TRBD1 matches at 11 bases. V dropped 1 base and J dropped 3; count of bases not matched to a gene: 5. This CDR3 is built from 16 residues. CDR1 DFQATT and CDR2 SNEGSKA come from the germline V gene (reference sequence). The CDR3 sequence: CSARGWTGGVYNEQFF. CDR3 DNA sequence: TGCAGTGCTAGAGGGTGGACAGGGGGCGTCTACAATGAGCAGTTCTTC.

The chain employs TRBV7-2 and TRBJ2-3, with D possibly matching TRBD2 (6 bases). The CDR3 consists of 14 residues. V lost 4 bases, J lost 3 bases, and 11 bases lay in between. Germline CDR1 is SGHTA and CDR2 is FQGNSA. The DNA for the CDR3 is TGTGCCAGCAGCTCCTCTAGCGTTACAGATACGCAGTATTTT. It yields the protein CASSSSSVTDTQYF. The full variable domain, rest sourced from reference TRBV7-2 and TRBJ2-3, is GAGVSQSPSNKVTEKGKDVELRCDPISGHTALYWYRQSLGQGLEFLIYFQGNSAPDKSGLPSDRFSAERTGGSVSTLTIQRTQQEDSAVYLCASSSSSVTDTQYFGPGTRLTVL.

This clonotype has a handful of counts. V gene TRBV6-2 or TRBV6-3 combines with J gene TRBJ2-3; a possible D gene is TRBD2 (5 bases). The germline V gene has CDR1 MNHEY and CDR2 SVGEGT. The CDR3 length is 15 residues. V lost 4 bases and J 0 bases, leaving 11 bases between the germline ends. Here the CDR3 reads CASSFDRTSTDTQYF. CDR3 nucleotide sequence: TGTGCCAGCAGTTTCGACCGGACTAGCACAGATACGCAGTATTTT.

This clonotype came up a few times. The chain is built from TRBV7-9 and TRBJ2-2; the D is unclear. V was trimmed by 0 bases and J by 3 bases, leaving 8 bases between them. The CDR3 is 15 residues long. Germline-derived CDR1 and CDR2 are SEHNR and FQNEAQ (reference sequence). CDR3 sequence (DNA): TGTGCCAGCAGCTTAGCGTTGAAGGACACCGGGGAGCTGTTTTTT. Encoded protein: CASSLALKDTGELFF. The whole variable domain, filled in from reference TRBV7-9 and TRBJ2-2, reads DTGVSQNPRHKITKRGQNVTFRCDPISEHNRLYWYRQTLGQGPEFLTYFQNEAQLEKSRLLSDRFSAERPKGSFSTLEIQRTEQGDSAMYLCASSLALKDTGELFFGEGSRLTVL.

The chain uses TRBV27 and TRBJ1-1, with 7 nucleotides matching TRBD1. This CDR3 is 14 amino acids long. Germline trimming cut 4 bases from V and 3 bases from J; bases unmatched to any gene: 5. Germline lookup yields CDR1 MNHEY and CDR2 SMNVEV (reference sequence). This CDR3 reads CASSSPTGYTEAFF. CDR3 DNA sequence: TGTGCCAGCAGTTCTCCGACAGGGTACACTGAAGCTTTCTTT.

The chain combines TRBV18 with TRBJ1-2, with D uncertain. The length of the CDR3 is 13 residues. Germline-derived CDR1 and CDR2 are KGHSH and LQKENI. Trimming stripped 3 bases from V and 3 bases from J, with 8 bases between. The CDR3 loop reads CASSPVRDYGYTF. The CDR3 nucleotides are TGTGCCAGCTCACCCGTTCGGGACTATGGCTACACCTTC.

In this sample, this clonotype turned up a few times. This sequence joins TRBV19 and TRBJ2-7; no reliable D call. V was shortened by 6 bases and J by 0 bases, with 15 bases between the two germline ends. Germline V gene lookup returns CDR1 LNHDA and CDR2 SQIVND (reference sequence). The CDR3 consists of 15 residues. The DNA for the CDR3 is TGTGCCAGTAGACCGGACGGAGAGAGCTCCTACGAGCAGTACTTC. It codes for CASRPDGESSYEQYF.

V gene TRBV6-2 or TRBV6-3 combines with J gene TRBJ2-5; weak D call: TRBD2 (6 bases). Germline assignment: CDR1 MNHEY and CDR2 SVGEGT. The CDR3 covers 16 residues. V lost 5 bases and J lost 1, with 17 bases in between. CDR3 sequence reads: CASSGGTFAIQETQYF. CDR3 coding DNA: TGTGCCAGCAGTGGAGGGACTTTTGCAATCCAAGAGACCCAGTACTTC.

The chain uses TRBV5-1 and TRBJ2-5, with 10 bases identical to TRBD2. This CDR3 has 15 amino acids. Germline V lookup: CDR1 SGHRS, CDR2 YFSETQ. V trimming: 5 bases; J trimming: 5 bases; junction bases outside the gene matches: 9. In DNA form, the CDR3 reads TGCGCCAGCAGATTACTAGCGGGGCCCGGGGAGACCCAGTACTTC. It yields the protein CASRLLAGPGETQYF.

This clonotype appeared many times. The chain uses TRBV15 and TRBJ2-7; D call uncertain. This CDR3 comprises 14 residues. The V gene's germline CDR1 is LNHNV and CDR2 YYDKDF (reference sequence). V was shortened by 1 base and J by 1 base, with 8 bases between the two germline ends. The CDR3 nucleotides are TGTGCCACCAGCAGAGTTCCACAGTCCTACGAGCAGTACTTC. This codes for CATSRVPQSYEQYF. The entire variable domain, with the rest obtained from reference TRBV15 and TRBJ2-7, is as follows: DAMVIQNPRYQVTQFGKPVTLSCSQTLNHNVMYWYQQKSSQAPKLLFHYYDKDFNNEADTPDNFQSRRPNTSFCFLDIRSPGLGDTAMYLCATSRVPQSYEQYFGPGTRLTVT.